Below, 19 T cell receptor beta chains from the same sample are listed, as sequenced in a study of regulatory T cells in long-lasting Graves disease. Time point here: persistent/refractory GD, antithyroid drugs over 5 years with positive TRAb. With RNA extracted from PBMCs as input, the TCR library was made. Arm-PCR of CDR3 regions with iRepertoire HTBI primers generated TCR beta libraries. Each CDR3 protein gets one entry after TCRdb re-called the multiplex PCR reads with MiXCR. The sample lists approximately 400,000 distinct CDR3 sequences, 20% to 30% occurring once. Sample: peripheral blood mononuclear cells (PBMCs), taken when the disease was refractory, from a patient treated with antithyroid drugs. Every receptor here comes from a female donor with Graves disease.

To note about this clonotype: Mismatch with germline at one junction end may stem from a read error. The V call is TRBV2, the J call TRBJ1-4; no clear D. This CDR3 spans 16 amino acids. The germline CDR1 and CDR2 sequences are SNHLY and FYNNEI. The CDR3 DNA follows: TGTGCCAGCAGTGGTCCGGGCATTTCGACTAATGAAAAACTGGTTTTT. This gives the protein CASSGPGISTNEKLVF.

This clonotype was picked up many times. The chain is built from TRBV2 and TRBJ1-2; D not resolved. V was cut by 3 bases and J by 4 bases, with 6 bases left in between. This CDR3 comprises 12 residues. Germline-derived CDR1 and CDR2 are SNHLY and FYNNEI. In DNA form, the CDR3 reads TGTGCCAGCAGTGAGGTTGTCTATGGCTACACCTTC. Encoded protein: CASSEVVYGYTF.

This clonotype came up a few times. The V call is TRBV6-9, the J call TRBJ2-7; 9 nucleotides line up with TRBD2. V dropped 4 bases and J dropped 0; count of bases not matched to a gene: 10. This CDR3 has 17 residues. Germline V gene data show CDR1 as MNHGY and CDR2 as SVAAGI. The CDR3 region is CASSSASGKNYSYEQYF. In nucleotides, the CDR3 is TGTGCCAGCAGTTCGGCTAGCGGGAAGAACTACTCCTACGAGCAGTACTTC.

This clonotype has just a few counts. The chain recombines TRBV19 with TRBJ2-7, with D perhaps TRBD2 (6 bases). V lost 3 bases to trimming and J lost 3 bases, with 15 bases between them. CDR3 length: 15 residues. CDR1 LNHDA and CDR2 SQIVND come from the germline V gene (reference sequence). The chain's CDR3 is CASSIGGPGGYEQYF. The CDR3 DNA reads TGTGCCAGTAGTATCGGGGGACCGGGTGGCTACGAGCAGTACTTC.

This clonotype came up many times. This rearrangement joins TRBV5-1 to TRBJ1-4; D is undetermined. CDR1 SGHRS and CDR2 YFSETQ come from the germline V gene. The V and J ends lost 4 bases and 7 bases respectively, with 17 bases between them. CDR3 size: 15 residues. CDR3 DNA sequence: TGCGCCAGCAGCCTGATCTTGGACGGGAGTGAAAAACTGTTTTTT. This sequence encodes CASSLILDGSEKLFF.

Regarding this clonotype: Being one base from a much bigger clone, this may be a read error. The chain has TRBV28 and TRBJ2-7, with D maybe TRBD1 (5 bases). Germline-derived CDR1 and CDR2 are MDHEN and SYDVKM. CDR3 size: 15 residues. The CDR3 DNA follows: TGTGCCAGCAGACTAACAGGTATCCCTTACTACGAGCAGTGCTTC. Translation: CASRLTGIPYYEQCF.

V is TRBV20-1 and J is TRBJ1-5, with D possibly matching TRBD1 (5 bases). CDR1 DFQATT and CDR2 SNEGSKA come from the germline V gene (reference sequence). Trimming removed 2 bases at V and 9 bases at J, with 11 bases between. The CDR3 is 12 residues long. CDR3 nucleotides: TGCAGTGCTAGATTAGGGGTTGGGCCCCAGCATTTT. Translated, it gives CSARLGVGPQHF.

This clonotype was observed a handful of times. The DNA of the CDR3 is TGCAGCGTGGGGGCGGGAGTGGGCGAGCAGTACTTC. It yields the protein CSVGAGVGEQYF. The V gene is TRBV29-1, the J gene TRBJ2-7, with D perhaps TRBD2 (7 bases). This CDR3 spans 12 amino acids. Trimming stripped 6 bases from V and 6 bases from J, with 15 bases between. The V gene's germline CDR1 is SQVTM and CDR2 ANQGSEA.

This chain links TRBV6-2 or TRBV6-3 with TRBJ2-7, with unresolved D. The germline CDR1 and CDR2 sequences are MNHEY and SVGEGT. This CDR3 is 14 amino acids long. Trimming took off 4 bases at V and 2 bases at J, with 12 bases between the two ends. The chain's CDR3 is CASSSQLGPYEQYF. The CDR3 nucleotides read TGTGCCAGCAGTTCCCAGCTTGGGCCCTACGAGCAGTACTTC.

This clonotype was observed many times. V gene TRBV12-3 or TRBV12-4 combines with J gene TRBJ2-7; the D gene is possibly TRBD1 (6 bases). The CDR3 contains 15 residues. V was clipped by 3 bases and J by 5 bases, with 17 bases between them. The CDR3 bases are TGTGCCAGCAGTTTTTCGGGCAGGGGTTCGCACGAGCAGTACTTC. Encoded protein: CASSFSGRGSHEQYF.

J is TRBJ2-5 and V is TRBV5-1, with 7 bases aligning to TRBD2. The CDR3 is made up of 16 amino acids. V shed 0 bases, J shed 4 bases, and the junction held 9 bases outside the gene matches. Looked up from germline, CDR1 is SGHRS and CDR2 is YFSETQ. Here the CDR3 DNA reads TGCGCCAGCAGCTTGGAGGCGGGAGAACTGGGAGAGACCCAGTACTTC. This gives the protein CASSLEAGELGETQYF.

In this sample, this clonotype turned up a few times. The rearrangement links TRBV5-1 to TRBJ1-5, with D maybe TRBD1 (5 bases). CDR1 and CDR2 (germline): SGHRS, YFSETQ. With 1 base removed from V and 1 base from J, the gap between germline ends came to 9 bases. There are 15 residues in the CDR3. CDR3 region: CASSLLGESNQPQHF. Here the CDR3 DNA reads TGCGCCAGCAGCTTGCTAGGGGAAAGCAATCAGCCCCAGCATTTT.

This clonotype was counted ten times or more. The rearrangement uses TRBV2 and TRBJ1-5; TRBD1 is a possible D gene (6 bases). The V end lost 8 bases, the J end lost 2 bases, and 19 bases lay between the germline ends. This CDR3 region has 16 residues. Per the germline V gene, CDR1 is SNHLY and CDR2 is FYNNEI. The CDR3 DNA sequence: TGTGCCAGCGGCGAAGTGGGGGCGACAGGCAATCAGCCCCAGCATTTT. It is translated as CASGEVGATGNQPQHF. The variable domain in full, completed from reference TRBV2 and TRBJ1-5, reads EPEVTQTPSHQVTQMGQEVILRCVPISNHLYFYWYRQILGQKVEFLVSFYNNEISEKSEIFDDQFSVERPDGSNFTLKIRSTKLEDSAMYFCASGEVGATGNQPQHFGDGTRLSIL.

The chain couples TRBV20-1 to TRBJ1-1, with unresolved D. The CDR3 length is 14 residues. The germline V and J ends were trimmed by 0 bases and 11 bases, with 19 bases remaining between them. Per the germline V gene, CDR1 is DFQATT and CDR2 is SNEGSKA (reference sequence). The CDR3 loop reads CSARDLTGTDRAFF. The CDR3 bases are TGCAGTGCTAGAGATCTAACCGGAACAGACCGGGCTTTCTTT.

Details on this clonotype: A read error may account for a junction end that differs from germline. The chain is built from TRBV6-1 and TRBJ2-2; 16 bases match TRBD2. The germline V gene has CDR1 MNHNS and CDR2 SASEGT. CDR3 length equals 19 residues. This chain's CDR3 is CAGSRSGTSGRARTGELFF. As DNA, the CDR3 is TGTGCCGGCAGTCGTTCGGGGACTAGCGGGAGGGCACGCACCGGGGAGCTGTTTTTT.

This clonotype showed up just a few times. The chain recombines TRBV27 with TRBJ2-7; D uncertain. The germline V gene has CDR1 MNHEY and CDR2 SMNVEV (reference sequence). This CDR3 spans 14 amino acids. Trimming left V 5 bases short and J 1 base short, with 12 bases between. The CDR3 is CASSPRILSYEQYF. The CDR3 bases are TGTGCCAGCAGTCCCCGGATCCTATCCTACGAGCAGTACTTC.

The sample holds a few counts of this clonotype. The chain has TRBV24-1 and TRBJ1-2, with a weak D call TRBD1 (6 bases). V was trimmed by 2 bases and J by 4 bases, leaving 19 bases between them. This CDR3 contains 17 residues. Germline V gives CDR1 KGHDR, CDR2 SFDVKD. The CDR3 spells CATSDYSRDTGGYGYTF. The CDR3 DNA reads TGTGCCACCAGTGATTATAGCCGGGACACCGGAGGCTATGGCTACACCTTC.

This clonotype was found a few times. The rearrangement joins TRBV9 to TRBJ1-5, with D unresolved. The CDR3 is 13 residues long. Looked up from germline, CDR1 is SGDLS and CDR2 is YYNGEE. V gave up 0 bases and J gave up 9 bases, with 10 bases separating them. The CDR3 loop is CASSVDGSRPQHF. DNA for the CDR3: TGTGCCAGCAGCGTAGACGGTTCAAGGCCCCAGCATTTT.

This clonotype was recorded a few times. The chain combines TRBV12-3 or TRBV12-4 with TRBJ2-4; 8 nucleotides align to TRBD1. V was clipped by 6 bases and J by 0 bases; unmatched bases: 1. The CDR3 spans 14 residues. The CDR3 coding sequence is TGTGCCAGCAGGGACAGGGTAGCCAAAAACATTCAGTACTTC. Residues: CASRDRVAKNIQYF.